This TCR beta chain emerged from a study of T cell repertoires in ileal Crohn's disease. Only in-frame clones appear in the TCRdb table, and some are missing; sequencing was by immunoSEQ multiplex PCR. Among roughly 3,800 clones listed, 65% to 80% were seen once. Germline V lookup: CDR1 LNHDA, CDR2 SQIVND (reference sequence). Trimming removed 5 bases from V and 0 bases from J; junction bases left unmatched: 3. This CDR3 is 15 amino acids long. This TCR was recovered from an adult with Crohn's disease. The chain recombines TRBV19 with TRBJ2-7; 11 nucleotides agree with TRBD1. Sequenced input: ileal tissue. The DNA for the CDR3 is TGTGCCAGTAGTTTGGACAGGGGGCTCTCCTACGAGCAGTACTTC. Translation gives CASSLDRGLSYEQYF.